Listed below are T cell receptor beta chains from one sample, sequenced in a study of cytomegalovirus exposure and HLA in healthy donors. Libraries were prepared by immunoSEQ multiplex PCR; TCRdb keeps only in-frame clonotypes and omits some of them. The data hold some 200,000 clones, with 70% to 80% observed a single time. Sequenced: PBMCs. The receptors derive from a male donor in good health and CMV-seropositive. Each CDR3 is given with its conserved first and last residue. The D gene is left open where the match is weak. Rows give clone size only sometimes, using once, few, many, or a class for an expanded clone.

>TRBJ2-1|NA|TRBV7-8|TRBD2
TGTGCCAGCAGCTGGACTAGCGGGAGGGCAGGGGAGCAGTTCTTC
CASSWTSGRAGEQFF
>TRBJ1-5|NA|TRBV7-2|NA
TGTGCCAGCAGCTTAGTCTTTTCAGGGGATGTCGGCAATCAGCCCCAGCATTTT
CASSLVFSGDVGNQPQHF
>TRBJ2-5|NA|TRBV29-1|NA
TGCAGCGTTGCGACTCCCCGATCCCAAGAGACCCAGTACTTC
CSVATPRSQETQYF
>TRBJ2-2|once|TRBV11-2|NA
TGTGCCAGCAGCTTACGACAGATGAACACCGGGGAGCTGTTTTTT
CASSLRQMNTGELFF
>TRBJ2-3|NA|TRBV29-1|NA
TGCAGCGTTGACCGGGATCCTGGTAGGGCAGATACGCAGTATTTT
CSVDRDPGRADTQYF
>TRBJ2-7|NA|TRBV5-6|NA
TGTGCCAGCAGCTTGTTGTCCAACCCTAAAAGCTTAATTAGCGAGCAGTACTTC
CASSLLSNPKSLISEQYF
>TRBJ2-3|NA|TRBV5-6|TRBD1
TGTGCCAGCAGGACGACAGGGGTTGTCACAGATACGCAGTATTTT
CASRTTGVVTDTQYF
>TRBJ2-1|NA|TRBV6-1|TRBD1
TGTGCCAGCAGTGAACGAGGGACAGGGAGTCGAGGAGAGCAGTTCTTC
CASSERGTGSRGEQFF
>TRBJ1-3|NA|TRBV6-5|NA
TGTGCCAGCAGTTCCATTGAGGGGGTCTGGGGAAACACCATATATTTT
CASSSIEGVWGNTIYF
>TRBJ2-2|NA|TRBV5-1|NA
TGCGCCAGCAGCTTGGATTTGACAGGCACCGGGGAGCTGTTTTTT
CASSLDLTGTGELFF
>TRBJ1-4|once|TRBV4-3|NA
TGCGCCAGCAGCACGGGGTTGCGGCGCGAAAAACTGTTTTTT
CASSTGLRREKLFF
>TRBJ1-1|NA|TRBV5-1|TRBD1
TGCGCCAGCAGCATGGGACAGGGTTACACTGAAGCTTTCTTT
CASSMGQGYTEAFF
>TRBJ2-1|NA|TRBV6-5|TRBD2
TGTGCCAGCAGGGATCTAGCGGGGCAAAACAATGAGCAGTTCTTC
CASRDLAGQNNEQFF
>TRBJ1-1|NA|TRBV29-1|NA
TGCAGCGTTTTTCCCGACAGGAACACTGAAGCTTTCTTT
CSVFPDRNTEAFF
>TRBJ2-3|NA|TRBV7-6|NA
TGTGCCAGCAGCTCGGAGCTCGATACGCAGTATTTT
CASSSELDTQYF
>TRBJ2-7|NA|TRBV18|NA
TGTGCCAGCTCAACGACAGTGGATGCCTACGAGCAGTACTTC
CASSTTVDAYEQYF
>TRBJ1-2|NA|TRBV6-5|NA
TGTGCCAGCAGTTACTCCCAACGGAGCTATGGCTACACCTTC
CASSYSQRSYGYTF
>TRBJ2-1|few|TRBV19|NA
TGTGCCACCAACATCCGGGGCTCCTACAATGAGCAGTTCTTC
CATNIRGSYNEQFF
>TRBJ2-7|NA|TRBV5-8|TRBD1
TGTGCCAGCAGCTGGGGACAGTCTTCCTACGAGCAGTACTTC
CASSWGQSSYEQYF
>TRBJ2-7|NA|TRBV9|NA
TGTGCCAGCAGCGTAGACAACAAACCCTACGAGCAGTACTTC
CASSVDNKPYEQYF
>TRBJ2-2|NA|TRBV7-8|NA
TGTGCCAGCAGCCAGACGGGAGATACCGGGGAGCTGTTTTTT
CASSQTGDTGELFF
>TRBJ2-3|NA|TRBV9|TRBD2
TGTGCCAGCAGCCCTCTAGTGGCTAGCGGGAGGGTCACAGATACGCAGTATTTT
CASSPLVASGRVTDTQYF
>TRBJ2-1|NA|TRBV6-5|NA
TGTGCCAGCAGCGAACTCAGCGACTACAATGAGCAGTTCTTC
CASSELSDYNEQFF
>TRBJ2-5|NA|TRBV11-1|TRBD1
TGTGCCAGCAGCGACAGGGGAGTAAAAGAGACCCAGTACTTC
CASSDRGVKETQYF
>TRBJ1-2|NA|TRBV18|NA
TGTGCCAGCTCACCAAGCACAGGGCCTACTAACTATGGCTACACCTTC
CASSPSTGPTNYGYTF
>TRBJ2-7|NA|TRBV10-3|NA
TGTGCCATCAGTCGCGATAACGAGCAGTACTTC
CAISRDNEQYF
>TRBJ1-5|NA|TRBV7-3|NA
TGTGCCAGCAGCTTAACGCGCCAGGACAATCAGCCCCAGCATTTT
CASSLTRQDNQPQHF
>TRBJ2-3|NA|TRBV5-6|TRBD1
TGTGCCAGCAGCTCCGACGTTCCGGGACAGGACAGCACAGATACGCAGTATTTT
CASSSDVPGQDSTDTQYF
>TRBJ1-1|NA|TRBV6-5|NA
TGTGCCAGCTATAACACTGAAGCTTTCTTT
CASYNTEAFF
>TRBJ1-5|NA|TRBV2|NA
TGTGCCAGTCGACAGAGCAATCAGCCCCAGCATTTT
CASRQSNQPQHF
>TRBJ1-2|NA|TRBV19|NA
TGTGCCAGTAGCCGAGGAGGGGCGGACAACTATGGCTACACCTTC
CASSRGGADNYGYTF
>TRBJ1-2|NA|TRBV2|TRBD1
TGTGCCAGCACCCCGATGGGACAGGGATGGGGGAGTAACTATGGCTACACCTTC
CASTPMGQGWGSNYGYTF
>TRBJ1-2|NA|TRBV30|NA
TGTGCCTGGAGTGTCAGGACAGCGAACTATGGCTACACCTTC
CAWSVRTANYGYTF
>TRBJ1-4|NA|TRBV5-6|NA
TGTGCCAGCAGCTTGGCCGTGAGGGCTGGTGAAAAACTGTTTTTT
CASSLAVRAGEKLFF
>TRBJ1-5|NA|TRBV2|NA
TGTGCCAGCAGTGAAGTAAGGACTACCATCAGGCCCCAGCATTTT
CASSEVRTTIRPQHF
>TRBJ2-2|NA|TRBV7-7|NA
TGTGCTAGCAGCCCCCCCCCGGGATTGGGAACCGGGGAGCTGTTTTTT
CASSPPPGLGTGELFF